This T cell receptor beta chain was identified in a study of blood T cell repertoires in COVID-19. Germline V gene lookup returns CDR1 SGDLS and CDR2 YYNGEE. The CDR3 loop spans 16 amino acids. V dropped 2 bases and J dropped 2; count of bases not matched to a gene: 3. Produced via immunoSEQ multiplex PCR; TCRdb's table is partial and in-frame only. The profile shows about 59,000 clones, more than 85% of them singletons. The sequenced sample was peripheral blood. This TCR came from a man older than 75 in a cohort sampled during active COVID-19. The chain couples TRBV9 to TRBJ2-1, with 11 positions matching TRBD1. Written as DNA, the CDR3 is TGTGCCAGCAGCGTGCAGGACAGGGGGCCCTACAATGAGCAGTTCTTC. The encoded protein is CASSVQDRGPYNEQFF. Combining the CDR3 with reference TRBV9 and TRBJ2-1 gives the whole variable domain DSGVTQTPKHLITATGQRVTLRCSPRSGDLSVYWYQQSLDQGLQFLIQYYNGEERAKGNILERFSAQQFPDLHSELNLSSLELGDSALYFCASSVQDRGPYNEQFFGPGTRLTVL.